Listed below are T cell receptor beta chains from one sample, sequenced in a study of cytomegalovirus exposure and HLA in healthy donors. Sequencing was performed with immunoSEQ multiplex PCR; in TCRdb, only in-frame clones are kept and a portion is missing. The table records over 150,000 clones, roughly 78% of them present only once. Source material: PBMCs. The receptors were gathered from a girl aged 10 to 17 in good health and CMV-seropositive. CDR3s include the opening cysteine and the closing phenylalanine or tryptophan. The D gene is left open where the match is weak. A row's size may be missing; if present it is once, few, many or a size class.

clone_size j_call d_call v_call cdr3_aa cdr3_nt
many TRBJ2-3 TRBD1 TRBV6-4 CASSDGTGGTDTQYF TGTGCCAGCAGTGACGGGACAGGGGGCACAGATACGCAGTATTTT
NA TRBJ1-6 NA TRBV27 CASSFFGSPLHF TGTGCCAGCAGTTTCTTCGGTTCACCCCTCCACTTT
NA TRBJ2-2 TRBD2 TRBV2 CASTMLAGHTGELFF TGTGCCAGCACTATGCTAGCGGGTCACACCGGGGAGCTGTTTTTT
NA TRBJ2-7 NA TRBV6-4 CASSAGLGERQYF TGTGCCAGCAGTGCCGGACTGGGAGAGAGGCAGTACTTC
NA TRBJ1-1 NA TRBV27 CASERSGGTEAFF TGTGCCAGCGAACGCTCTGGAGGCACTGAAGCTTTCTTT
NA TRBJ2-7 TRBD1 TRBV11-3 CASSLHGTGLYEQYF TGTGCCAGCAGCTTACACGGGACAGGGCTGTACGAGCAGTACTTC
NA TRBJ2-1 TRBD2 TRBV6-5 CASSLAGDNEQFF TGTGCCAGCAGCCTAGCGGGGGACAATGAGCAGTTCTTC
NA TRBJ2-7 TRBD1 TRBV11-3 CASSSPQGKVSYEQYF TGTGCCAGCAGCTCCCCACAGGGGAAAGTATCCTACGAGCAGTACTTC
NA TRBJ2-5 TRBD1 TRBV9 CASSPLTGVDETQYF TGTGCCAGCAGCCCATTGACAGGGGTGGACGAGACCCAGTACTTC
NA TRBJ1-6 NA TRBV7-2 CASSSGRDFNSPLHF TGTGCCAGCAGCAGCGGACGGGACTTTAATTCACCCCTCCACTTT
few TRBJ2-1 NA TRBV27 CASSLSSNEQFF TGTGCCAGCAGCCTGAGTTCCAATGAGCAGTTCTTC
NA TRBJ1-1 TRBD1 TRBV6-5 CASSYARGPLEAFF TGTGCCAGCAGTTACGCCAGGGGGCCCCTTGAAGCTTTCTTT
NA TRBJ2-1 TRBD1 TRBV4-3 CASSQRDRKGSEQFF TGCGCCAGCAGCCAAAGGGACAGGAAGGGAAGTGAGCAGTTCTTC
NA TRBJ1-5 TRBD1 TRBV19 CASSTAAGTGVTNQPQHF TGTGCCAGTAGTACGGCCGCTGGGACAGGGGTTACCAATCAGCCCCAGCATTTT
NA TRBJ1-2 NA TRBV9 CASSLYNYGYTF TGTGCCAGCAGCCTCTATAACTATGGCTACACCTTC
NA TRBJ1-3 TRBD1 TRBV7-7 CASSSGQGAGNTIYF TGTGCCAGCAGCTCCGGACAGGGCGCTGGAAACACCATATATTTT
once TRBJ1-1 NA TRBV5-1 CASSSEEARVNTEAFF TGCGCCAGCAGCTCAGAGGAAGCACGGGTGAACACTGAAGCTTTCTTT
NA TRBJ2-7 TRBD2 TRBV5-1 CASGGDHYEQYF TGCGCCAGCGGGGGGGATCATTACGAGCAGTACTTC
NA TRBJ1-5 TRBD1 TRBV4-3 CASSPTGGPQPQHF TGCGCCAGCAGCCCCACAGGGGGCCCTCAGCCCCAGCATTTT
NA TRBJ1-2 NA TRBV25-1 CASSASGGYTF TGTGCCAGCAGTGCGAGCGGGGGCTACACCTTC
NA TRBJ2-3 NA TRBV5-1 CASSLLQVDTQYF TGCGCCAGCAGCTTGTTACAGGTTGATACGCAGTATTTT
NA TRBJ2-1 TRBD2 TRBV6-4 CASSDSATSGHNEQFF TGTGCCAGCAGTGACTCAGCCACTAGCGGTCACAATGAGCAGTTCTTC
NA TRBJ1-5 NA TRBV11-2 CASSLAHFEGYQPQHF TGTGCCAGCAGCTTGGCCCACTTCGAGGGATATCAGCCCCAGCATTTT
NA TRBJ1-5 NA TRBV19 CASRLGGQPQHF TGTGCCAGCAGACTTGGGGGGCAGCCCCAGCATTTT
NA TRBJ2-7 NA TRBV7-8 CASSLGGQGPYEQYF TGTGCCAGCAGCTTAGGGGGGCAGGGCCCCTACGAGCAGTACTTC
NA TRBJ2-3 TRBD2 TRBV5-5 CASIPGGDTQYF TGTGCCAGCATACCCGGGGGGGATACGCAGTATTTT
NA TRBJ1-6 TRBD1 TRBV9 CASSSRRDRGTFYNSPLHF TGTGCCAGCAGCTCCCGGAGGGACAGGGGGACCTTCTATAATTCACCCCTCCACTTT
NA TRBJ2-1 NA TRBV10-2 CASSTIYNEQFF TGCGCCAGCAGTACTATTTACAATGAGCAGTTCTTC
NA TRBJ1-4 NA TRBV7-9 CASSARTDEKLFF TGTGCCAGCAGCGCCCGGACAGATGAAAAACTGTTTTTT
NA TRBJ1-2 NA TRBV12-5 CASGRGGYGYTF TGTGCTAGTGGCCGCGGAGGCTATGGCTACACCTTC
NA TRBJ1-1 TRBD1 TRBV7-6 CASSSRGPTEAFF TGTGCCAGCAGCTCCAGGGGGCCCACTGAAGCTTTCTTT
NA TRBJ2-7 TRBD2 TRBV4-2 CASSQLLAGGDYEQYF TGTGCCAGCAGCCAATTACTAGCGGGGGGGGACTACGAGCAGTACTTC
NA TRBJ2-3 TRBD2 TRBV4-1 CASSSGTSGENQDTQYF TGCGCCAGCAGCTCCGGGACTAGCGGGGAAAACCAGGATACGCAGTATTTT
NA TRBJ2-7 TRBD1 TRBV4-2 CASSLDRGSSYEQYF TGTGCCAGCAGCCTGGACAGGGGAAGCTCCTACGAGCAGTACTTC
NA TRBJ2-1 NA TRBV6-1 CASRLVADEQFF TGTGCCAGCAGATTAGTAGCCGATGAGCAGTTCTTC
NA TRBJ2-7 NA TRBV12-5 CASGLEQGNEQYF TGTGCTAGTGGTTTGGAACAGGGAAACGAGCAGTACTTC
few TRBJ2-5 TRBD1 TRBV27 CASRDDRDQETQYF TGTGCCAGCAGAGATGACAGGGACCAAGAGACCCAGTACTTC
once TRBJ2-3 TRBD1 TRBV5-1 CASSLDRGSTDTQYF TGCGCCAGCAGCTTGGACAGGGGCAGCACAGATACGCAGTATTTT
NA TRBJ2-1 TRBD1 TRBV5-1 CASSLKTGQGIYEQFF TGCGCCAGCAGCCTGAAAACGGGACAGGGTATCTATGAGCAGTTCTTC
few TRBJ2-1 TRBD2 TRBV4-1 CASSRPGGAGEQFF TGCGCCAGCAGCCGCCCGGGGGGGGCAGGTGAGCAGTTCTTC
NA TRBJ2-5 TRBD2 TRBV7-2 CASSFTTSGQETQYF TGTGCCAGCAGCTTTACCACTAGCGGACAAGAGACCCAGTACTTC
NA TRBJ2-7 TRBD1 TRBV18 CASSPPGQGDHEQYF TGTGCCAGCTCACCACCGGGACAGGGGGACCACGAGCAGTACTTC
NA TRBJ1-1 TRBD1 TRBV5-4 CASSLGLGQGATNTEAFF TGTGCCAGCAGCTTGGGACTGGGACAGGGGGCGACGAACACTGAAGCTTTCTTT
few TRBJ2-7 NA TRBV28 CASSLSLDSTYEQYF TGTGCCAGCAGTTTATCCCTGGACAGTACCTACGAGCAGTACTTC
NA TRBJ2-7 NA TRBV28 CASINTEKSYEQYF TGTGCCAGCATTAACACAGAAAAATCCTACGAGCAGTACTTC
NA TRBJ1-5 TRBD1 TRBV10-2 CASSEDRGVRNQPQHF TGCGCCAGCAGTGAGGACAGGGGAGTTCGGAATCAGCCCCAGCATTTT
NA TRBJ1-1 NA TRBV11-3 CASSLGGWEAFF TGTGCCAGCAGCTTAGGAGGGTGGGAAGCTTTCTTT
NA TRBJ2-7 NA TRBV4-2 CASSQASYEQYF TGTGCCAGCAGCCAAGCGTCCTACGAGCAGTACTTC
NA TRBJ2-3 TRBD1 TRBV29-1 CSVGKGATGDTQYF TGCAGCGTTGGCAAGGGGGCCACCGGGGATACGCAGTATTTT
NA TRBJ2-7 TRBD2 TRBV7-6 CASSRTSVDEQYF TGTGCCAGCAGCCGGACTAGTGTCGACGAGCAGTACTTC